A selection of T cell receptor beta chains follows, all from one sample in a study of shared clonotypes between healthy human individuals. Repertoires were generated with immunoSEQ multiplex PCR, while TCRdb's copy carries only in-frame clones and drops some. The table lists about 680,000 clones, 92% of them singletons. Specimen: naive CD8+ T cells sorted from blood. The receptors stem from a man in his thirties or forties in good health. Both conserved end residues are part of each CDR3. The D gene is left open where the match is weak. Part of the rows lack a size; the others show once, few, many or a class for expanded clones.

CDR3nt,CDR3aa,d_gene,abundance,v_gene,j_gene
TGTGCCAGTAGTTTATTCTTAGGCCCAAAATATGAGCAGTTCTTC,CASSLFLGPKYEQFF,-,once,TRBV19,TRBJ2-1
TGTGCCAGCAGCTTAGTAGGGGAGCAGTACTTC,CASSLVGEQYF,-,-,TRBV7-9,TRBJ2-7
TGCGCCAGCAGCCAAGATCGAGCGGGAGGGTGGGAGCAGTTCTTC,CASSQDRAGGWEQFF,TRBD2,-,TRBV4-3,TRBJ2-1
TGTGCCAGCAGCTTAGATTGGCGGGGGAACACCGGGGAGCTGTTTTTT,CASSLDWRGNTGELFF,-,-,TRBV11-2,TRBJ2-2
TGTGCCAGCACCTTGGTGAGTTACAATGAGCAGTTCTTC,CASTLVSYNEQFF,-,-,TRBV2,TRBJ2-1
TGTGCCACCAGCAGAGATCCTTCCGGGGAGCTGTTTTTT,CATSRDPSGELFF,-,-,TRBV15,TRBJ2-2
TGCGCCAGCAGCCAAGAATTGGGACAGAACTATGGCTACACCTTC,CASSQELGQNYGYTF,TRBD1,-,TRBV4-3,TRBJ1-2
TGTGCAAGTCGCTTAGGAGGGGGCAATAGCAATCAGCCCCAGCATTTT,CASRLGGGNSNQPQHF,-,-,TRBV12-2,TRBJ1-5
TGTGCCAGCAGCTTACCTGGACAGCGACGCGAGCAGTACTTC,CASSLPGQRREQYF,-,-,TRBV7-8,TRBJ2-7
TGTGCCAGCAGCCTGGGACTAGCGGGAGGCAATGAGCAGTTCTTC,CASSLGLAGGNEQFF,TRBD2,-,TRBV5-8,TRBJ2-1
TGTGCCAGCAGTTTATTGCGGACAGCAGATGAGCAGTTCTTC,CASSLLRTADEQFF,-,few,TRBV27,TRBJ2-1
TGTGCCATCAGTGAGGGGGTGGGCGACAGCTACATTCAGTACTTC,CAISEGVGDSYIQYF,-,once,TRBV10-3,TRBJ2-4
TGCGCCAGCAGCTGGGCCGGGGGACAGGGAGAGACCCAGTACTTC,CASSWAGGQGETQYF,TRBD1,-,TRBV5-1,TRBJ2-5
TGTGCCAGCAGCGTAGGGGGACTAGCGGTTTTGAATGAGCAGTTCTTC,CASSVGGLAVLNEQFF,TRBD2,-,TRBV9,TRBJ2-1
TGTGCCAGCAGCCAAGATTGGAGGGGCGGGGAGCAGTACTTC,CASSQDWRGGEQYF,-,-,TRBV14,TRBJ2-7
TGCGCCAGCAGCCAAGCTCGTGGCAGGGCGAGTGATACGCAGTATTTT,CASSQARGRASDTQYF,-,-,TRBV4-1,TRBJ2-3
TGTGCCAGCAGCCACCTCTTGCGTGAGCAGTTCTTC,CASSHLLREQFF,-,-,TRBV14,TRBJ2-1
TGTGCCAGCAGCCATTCTACGGGCTTAGATGAGCAGTTCTTC,CASSHSTGLDEQFF,-,-,TRBV5-4,TRBJ2-1
TGTGCCAGCAGCTCCAACCTAGCGGGAGGAGTCGGCTACAATGAGCAGTTCTTC,CASSSNLAGGVGYNEQFF,TRBD2,-,TRBV9,TRBJ2-1
TGTGCCACCAGCAGAGGGGACGGCTCCTACAATGAGCAGTTCTTC,CATSRGDGSYNEQFF,-,-,TRBV15,TRBJ2-1
TGCGCCAGCAGACTGGGGGTTGAAGCTTTCTTT,CASRLGVEAFF,-,-,TRBV4-3,TRBJ1-1
TGTGCCAGCAGCTATACAGGGAGCACCATATATTTT,CASSYTGSTIYF,-,-,TRBV28,TRBJ1-3
TGTGCCCCCATGGGGGGGCTCGAGCAGTACTTC,CAPMGGLEQYF,-,once,TRBV2,TRBJ2-7
TGTGCCAGCAGCGCCCCGGGGGGGGTGAGCACAGATACGCAGTATTTT,CASSAPGGVSTDTQYF,TRBD2,-,TRBV5-6,TRBJ2-3
TGTGCCAGCAGCTTACCAGGGTCCTACGAGCAGTACTTC,CASSLPGSYEQYF,-,-,TRBV7-9,TRBJ2-7
TGTGCCAGTAGTCTCCTTGGGGGGGCCTCCTACAATGAGCAGTTCTTC,CASSLLGGASYNEQFF,-,-,TRBV19,TRBJ2-1
TGTGCCAGCTCACCACAGGGGACAGATACGCAGTATTTT,CASSPQGTDTQYF,-,-,TRBV18,TRBJ2-3
TGTGCCAGCAGTGACTCGGGGTTAGTGCAGTTCTTC,CASSDSGLVQFF,-,-,TRBV6-4,TRBJ2-1
TGCAGCGTTGCTGCTAGCGTTAGCACAGATACGCAGTATTTT,CSVAASVSTDTQYF,-,-,TRBV29-1,TRBJ2-3
TGTGCCAGCAGCAAAGGGACCGATGGGGCCCTCGGCTACGAGCAGTACTTC,CASSKGTDGALGYEQYF,-,-,TRBV21-1,TRBJ2-7
TGTGCCAGCAGCGAGACAACTAGACCCCGGACCCGGGGGATGAACACTGAAGCTTTCTTT,CASSETTRPRTRGMNTEAFF,-,-,TRBV2,TRBJ1-1
TGTGCCAGTAGTAGCGGACTCTCCTACGAGCAGTACTTC,CASSSGLSYEQYF,-,-,TRBV19,TRBJ2-7
TGTGCCAGTAGTCCCCGAGTCAGCCCGAGAAATTACGAGCAGTACTTC,CASSPRVSPRNYEQYF,-,-,TRBV19,TRBJ2-7
TGTGCCAGCCAAGACCCGGTAGTTGCGAACACTGAAGCTTTCTTT,CASQDPVVANTEAFF,-,-,TRBV6-1,TRBJ1-1
TGTGCCAGCAGCTTAGCGCGGGGTCTAACAAATCAGCCCCAGCATTTT,CASSLARGLTNQPQHF,-,-,TRBV7-8,TRBJ1-5
TGTGCCAGCGAGCAGGCGACCTACAATGAGCAGTTCTTC,CASEQATYNEQFF,-,-,TRBV2,TRBJ2-1
TGTGCCAGCAGTGACCTGCGCAGGGGGCTCGGGGAGCTGTTTTTT,CASSDLRRGLGELFF,TRBD1,-,TRBV6-1,TRBJ2-2
TGTGCTAGCAGCTTAGCCCCGGGACCACTTCACAATGAGCAGTTCTTC,CASSLAPGPLHNEQFF,-,once,TRBV7-7,TRBJ2-1
TGTGCCAGCAGTCACCTTCGACAGGGCTGGGAGACCCAGTACTTC,CASSHLRQGWETQYF,TRBD1,-,TRBV6-5,TRBJ2-5
TGTGCCAGCAGCTTAGACCGGCAGGGGCGAGACTTTAGCAATCAGCCCCAGCATTTT,CASSLDRQGRDFSNQPQHF,-,-,TRBV7-8,TRBJ1-5
TGTGCCAGCAGCCCGGGTGGCTACACCTTC,CASSPGGYTF,-,-,TRBV7-2,TRBJ1-2
TGCAGCGTTGAAACGGGGGGTGCTGAAGCTTTCTTT,CSVETGGAEAFF,-,-,TRBV29-1,TRBJ1-1
TGCAGCGTTCGTGGAATATCCGGCAATGAGCAGTTCTTC,CSVRGISGNEQFF,-,-,TRBV29-1,TRBJ2-1
TGTGCCAGCAGTCCACCGGACCTCTTGGCTGGAAACACCATATATTTT,CASSPPDLLAGNTIYF,-,-,TRBV28,TRBJ1-3
TGTGCCAGCAGTACCGGACAGGGACTCGATGAGCAGTTCTTC,CASSTGQGLDEQFF,TRBD1,-,TRBV6-6,TRBJ2-1
TGTGCCAGCAGTTTCCAAACAGGGGGCAGTCAGCCCCAGCATTTT,CASSFQTGGSQPQHF,TRBD1,-,TRBV28,TRBJ1-5
TGTGCCAGCAGCCCCACCCGGGACTCGATTAGTTGGACGCAGTATTTT,CASSPTRDSISWTQYF,-,-,TRBV28,TRBJ2-3
TGTGCCAGCAGCGTAGAGGGCGTGACAGGAGCCTACGAGCAGTACTTC,CASSVEGVTGAYEQYF,-,few,TRBV9,TRBJ2-7
TGTGCCAGCAGCTTAGTTGGGACATATAGCAATCAGCCCCAGCATTTT,CASSLVGTYSNQPQHF,-,-,TRBV11-2,TRBJ1-5
TGTGCCAGCAGCTTAGTTCGGGGGTCAGATACGCAGTATTTT,CASSLVRGSDTQYF,-,-,TRBV7-9,TRBJ2-3
TGTGCCATTACGGGGAGTTACGGGAACACCGGGGAGCTGTTTTTT,CAITGSYGNTGELFF,-,-,TRBV2,TRBJ2-2
TGTGCCATAGCGCCAGGGGAGAACACTGAAGCTTTCTTT,CAIAPGENTEAFF,-,-,TRBV11-3,TRBJ1-1
TGTGCCAGAAGCCACGGCGGACAGGCGAACACCGGGGAGCTGTTTTTT,CARSHGGQANTGELFF,TRBD1,few,TRBV5-3,TRBJ2-2